This T cell receptor (beta chain) was recovered during a study of T-cell reconstitution after alpha-beta-depleted transplantation in children. Study results and limitations: The origin of alpha-beta T cells about two months after transplant was reportedly several hundred expanded graft clones. Surviving thymic progenitors and recipient T cells were the source of high TCRbeta diversity at day 60 in some patients. Fresh T-cell production supplied most of the T-cell counts and diversity seen one year after transplant.

The CDR3 contains 14 residues. Per germline, CDR1 GTSNPN and CDR2 SVGIG (reference sequence). With 0 bases removed from V and 3 bases from J, the gap between germline ends came to 8 bases. Points on this clonotype: What it binds is unknown.

For TCRbeta, the library was prepared with unique molecular identifiers. TCRdb passed the PCR reads through MiXCR, listing each CDR3 protein once. The sample holds just over 950,000 distinct CDR3 sequences, 25% to 30% seen once. This TCR was recovered from a boy in the first two years of life who had a stem cell transplant for SCID, so the T cells may come from the graft donor. Sequenced here: PBMCs, mostly from graft donor cells, sampled 360 days after TCRalphabeta/CD19-depleted stem cell transplant. The chain has TRBV30 and TRBJ2-2; D remains ambiguous. DNA for the CDR3: TGTGCCTGGAGTGTAGATCGGTACACCGGGGAGCTGTTTTTT. It yields the protein CAWSVDRYTGELFF.